This T cell receptor beta chain was identified in a study of cytomegalovirus exposure and HLA in healthy donors. Whole-study findings and limits: The authors assumed roughly uniform sequencing depth across donors for presence/absence analyses. Accurate predictions that matched the HLA-A and HLA-B alleles of most subjects were reportedly made from TCR beta sequences. For most TCR beta V segments, an earlier analysis put the productive rate at about 90% or about 30% of the time. As a later analysis showed, several of the most significant clusters appeared to be linked to common viral pathogens.

Primers included in the PCR were 60 Vbeta and 13 Jbeta primers. TCRdb keeps only in-frame clones here, not all; method: immunoSEQ multiplex PCR. The profile shows tens of thousands of clones, roughly 70% of them singletons. Notes on this clone: Its antigen remains unidentified. Germline and junction disagree at one end, which may indicate a read error.

Sequencing input: PBMCs. The receptor's source is a woman aged 40 to 49 in good health and CMV-seropositive.

The CDR3 sequence is CASSLSTGGPSTDTQYF. The DNA for the CDR3 is TGTGCTAGCAGCTTAAGCACAGGGGGTCCTAGCACAGATACGCAGTATTTT. The chain has TRBV7-7 and TRBJ2-3; 8 bases fit TRBD1. The CDR3 loop spans 17 amino acids. Germline lookup yields CDR1 SSHAT and CDR2 FNYEAQ (reference sequence).